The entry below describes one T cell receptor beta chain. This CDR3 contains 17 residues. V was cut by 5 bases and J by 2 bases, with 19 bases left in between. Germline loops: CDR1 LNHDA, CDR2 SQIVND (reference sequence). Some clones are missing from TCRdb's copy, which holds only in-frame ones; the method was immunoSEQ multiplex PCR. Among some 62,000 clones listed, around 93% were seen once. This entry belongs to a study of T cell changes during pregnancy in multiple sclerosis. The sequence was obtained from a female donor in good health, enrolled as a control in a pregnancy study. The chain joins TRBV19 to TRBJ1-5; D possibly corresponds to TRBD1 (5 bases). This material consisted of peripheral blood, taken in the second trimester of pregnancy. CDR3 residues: CASSAISGRVGNQPQHF. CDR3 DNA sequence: TGTGCCAGTAGTGCAATATCTGGCAGGGTGGGCAATCAGCCCCAGCATTTT.